These 10 T cell receptor beta chains originate from one sample sequenced in a study of T cell responses to AZD1222 COVID-19 vaccine. Some clones are missing from TCRdb's copy, which holds only in-frame ones; the method was immunoSEQ multiplex PCR. The table includes 130,000 to 150,000 clones, over 75% detected once. The source was peripheral blood, collected on day 0 of AZD1222 vaccination. All receptors derive from an adult in good health.

The chain carries TRBV5-5 and TRBJ1-5; unclear D gene. From germline, CDR1 is SGHKS and CDR2 YYEKEE (reference sequence). The CDR3 sequence is 16 residues long. V shed 4 bases and J shed 4 bases, with 18 bases lying between them. The CDR3 loop reads CASSAALWHRNQPQHF. CDR3 coding DNA: TGTGCCAGCAGCGCGGCCCTTTGGCATAGAAATCAGCCCCAGCATTTT.

This chain joins TRBV27 and TRBJ2-2; D gene ambiguous. In germline, CDR1 is MNHEY, CDR2 SMNVEV (reference sequence). With 2 bases removed from V and 0 bases from J, the gap between germline ends came to 1 base. The length of the CDR3 is 13 residues. The CDR3 here is CASSLANTGELFF. DNA of the CDR3: TGTGCCAGCAGTTTAGCGAACACCGGGGAGCTGTTTTTT.

The rearrangement uses TRBV11-3 and TRBJ2-7; TRBD1 matches at 9 bases. The J segment lost 3 bases and the V segment lost 5 bases, leaving 8 bases of the junction unmatched. Looked up from germline, CDR1 is SGHNT and CDR2 is YENEEA. The CDR3 totals 15 residues. The CDR3 DNA follows: TGTGCCAGCAGCATATTGACAGGGGGTCTCTACGAGCAGTACTTC. Its protein is CASSILTGGLYEQYF.

The genes are TRBV29-1 and TRBJ2-5; unclear D gene. Per germline, CDR1 SQVTM and CDR2 ANQGSEA. Trimming removed 2 bases at V and 6 bases at J, with 7 bases between. This CDR3 has 11 residues. The CDR3 nucleotides are TGCAGCGTTGAAATAGCCCAGACCCAGTACTTC. Its protein is CSVEIAQTQYF.

The chain uses TRBV12-3 or TRBV12-4 and TRBJ2-1, with 9 bases matching TRBD1. The junction had 8 bases not matched to a gene; V was cut back by 7 bases and J by 10 bases. CDR3 length: 13 amino acids. Here the CDR3 DNA reads TGTGCCAGCAACCAACAGGGGGCGGGGGAGCAGTTCTTC. It yields the protein CASNQQGAGEQFF.

The rearrangement links TRBV20-1 to TRBJ2-3; the D is unclear. The CDR3 has 15 amino acids. Germline values: CDR1 DFQATT, CDR2 SNEGSKA (reference sequence). The ends were cut back, 3 bases at V and 0 bases at J, with 13 bases in the middle. This CDR3 reads CSASSPETSTDTQYF. The CDR3 coding sequence is TGCAGTGCTAGTTCCCCGGAGACTAGCACAGATACGCAGTATTTT.

Only one count was recorded for this clone. V is TRBV7-9 and J is TRBJ1-2; weak D call: TRBD1 (5 bases). Trimming took 3 bases from V and 8 from J, leaving 16 bases between them. CDR3 length equals 14 residues. CDR1 and CDR2 from the germline V gene are SEHNR and FQNEAQ (reference sequence). The CDR3 DNA reads TGTGCCAGCAGCTTTGGCAGGGAGGGATCCGGCTACACCTTC. Protein sequence: CASSFGREGSGYTF.

This rearrangement joins TRBV6-5 to TRBJ1-6; the D is unclear. Germline assignment: CDR1 MNHEY and CDR2 SVGAGI. Trimming stripped 6 bases from V and 6 bases from J, with 12 bases between. This CDR3 has 14 amino acids. The CDR3 here is CASSLGSANSPLHF. Here the CDR3 DNA reads TGTGCCAGCAGCTTAGGATCGGCTAATTCACCCCTCCACTTT.

The chain couples TRBV30 to TRBJ1-2; D is unresolved. Germline V gene lookup returns CDR1 GTSNPN and CDR2 SVGIG (reference sequence). V dropped 4 bases and J dropped 4 bases, with 4 bases sitting between them. This CDR3 comprises 10 residues. CDR3 sequence: CAWKVYGYTF. CDR3 sequence (DNA): TGTGCCTGGAAAGTCTATGGCTACACCTTC.

The V gene is TRBV7-9, the J gene TRBJ1-2; D is undetermined. CDR3 length equals 11 residues. Germline CDR1 and CDR2: SEHNR and FQNEAQ (reference sequence). The ends were cut back, 0 bases at V and 4 bases at J, with 0 bases in the middle. CDR3 sequence reads: CASSLAYGYTF. The CDR3 DNA follows: TGTGCCAGCAGCTTAGCCTATGGCTACACCTTC.